This TCR beta chain was recovered during a study of blood T cells in healthy people across ages. Overall study results and limits: The recorded TCR beta diversity per million T cells decreased in a roughly linear manner with age. Researchers deemed the diversity estimates from one million T cells underestimates. Naive CD4+ cells and diversity were both higher in long-lived donors than in aged donors.

In regard to this clonotype: What it binds is not known.

Per-sample PBMC isolation yielded at least 6.5 million cells. V was cut by 6 bases and J by 11 bases, with 16 bases left in between. CDR3 length: 12 amino acids. The germline CDR1 and CDR2 sequences are SGHAT and FQDESV (reference sequence). A second PCR, run for about 6 to 11 cycles, used a sample-barcoded 5' primer plus a J-beta primer mix. Via MiXCR, TCRdb re-called the 5' RACE reads, giving one row per CDR3 protein. The sample yields some 1.5 million distinct CDR3 sequences, less than 45% seen once. This TCR derives from a woman between 18 and 29 years old in good health. The rearrangement uses TRBV11-1 and TRBJ2-5; D not resolved. Sequenced material: blood. The CDR3 sequence is CASRVSLNEQYF. The CDR3 coding sequence is TGTGCCAGCAGGGTGAGCTTGAATGAGCAGTACTTC.